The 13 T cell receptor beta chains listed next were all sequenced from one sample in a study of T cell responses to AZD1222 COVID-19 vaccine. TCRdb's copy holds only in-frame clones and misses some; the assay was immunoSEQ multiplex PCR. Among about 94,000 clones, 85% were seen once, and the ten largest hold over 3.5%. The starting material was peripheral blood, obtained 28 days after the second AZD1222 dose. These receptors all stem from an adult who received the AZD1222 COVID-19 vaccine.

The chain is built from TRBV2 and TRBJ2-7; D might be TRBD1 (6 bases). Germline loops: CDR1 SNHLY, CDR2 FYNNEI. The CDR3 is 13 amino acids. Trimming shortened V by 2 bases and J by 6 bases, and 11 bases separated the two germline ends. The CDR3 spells CASSETGLSEQYF. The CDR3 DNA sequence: TGTGCCAGCAGTGAAACAGGGTTGAGCGAGCAGTACTTC. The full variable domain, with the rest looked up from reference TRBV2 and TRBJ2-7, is EPEVTQTPSHQVTQMGQEVILRCVPISNHLYFYWYRQILGQKVEFLVSFYNNEISEKSEIFDDQFSVERPDGSNFTLKIRSTKLEDSAMYFCASSETGLSEQYFGPGTRLTVT.

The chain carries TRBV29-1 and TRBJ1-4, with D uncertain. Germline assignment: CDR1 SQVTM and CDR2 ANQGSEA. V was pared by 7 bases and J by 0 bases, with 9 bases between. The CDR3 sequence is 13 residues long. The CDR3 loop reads CSGYSATNEKLFF. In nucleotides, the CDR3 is TGCAGCGGATACAGTGCAACTAATGAAAAACTGTTTTTT.

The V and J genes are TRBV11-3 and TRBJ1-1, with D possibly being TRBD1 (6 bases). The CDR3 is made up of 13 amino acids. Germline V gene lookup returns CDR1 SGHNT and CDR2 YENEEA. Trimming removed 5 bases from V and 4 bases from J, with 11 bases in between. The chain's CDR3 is CASSEGQRTEAFF. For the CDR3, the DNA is TGTGCCAGCAGCGAGGGACAACGCACTGAAGCTTTCTTT.

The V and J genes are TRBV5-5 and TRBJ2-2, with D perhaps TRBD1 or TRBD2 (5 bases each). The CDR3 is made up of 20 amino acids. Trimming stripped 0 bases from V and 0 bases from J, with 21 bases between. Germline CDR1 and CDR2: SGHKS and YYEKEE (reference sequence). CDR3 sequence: CASSLVPQRGTAANTGELFF. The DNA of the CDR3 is TGTGCCAGCAGCTTGGTACCCCAGCGAGGGACGGCAGCGAACACCGGGGAGCTGTTTTTT.

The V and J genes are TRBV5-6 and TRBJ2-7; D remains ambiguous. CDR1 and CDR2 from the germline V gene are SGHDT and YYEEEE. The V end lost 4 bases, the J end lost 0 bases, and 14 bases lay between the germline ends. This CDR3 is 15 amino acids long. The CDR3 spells CASSPGFDGSYEQYF. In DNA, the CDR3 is TGTGCCAGCAGCCCCGGGTTCGATGGCTCCTACGAGCAGTACTTC.

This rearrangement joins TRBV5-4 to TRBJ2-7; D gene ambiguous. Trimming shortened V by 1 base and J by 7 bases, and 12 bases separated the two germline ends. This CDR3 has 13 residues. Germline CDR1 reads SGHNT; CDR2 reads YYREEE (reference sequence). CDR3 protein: CASSLTARGEQYF. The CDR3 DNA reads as TGTGCCAGCAGCTTGACCGCCCGAGGAGAGCAGTACTTC. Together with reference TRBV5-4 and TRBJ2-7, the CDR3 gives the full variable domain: ETGVTQSPTHLIKTRGQQVTLRCSSQSGHNTVSWYQQALGQGPQFIFQYYREEENGRGNFPPRFSGLQFPNYSSELNVNALELDDSALYLCASSLTARGEQYFGPGTRLTVT.

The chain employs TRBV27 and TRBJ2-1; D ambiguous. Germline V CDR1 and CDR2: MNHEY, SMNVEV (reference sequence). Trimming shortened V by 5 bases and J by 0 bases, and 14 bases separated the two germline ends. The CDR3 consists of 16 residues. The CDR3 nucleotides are TGTGCCAGCAGTACCACGGACGGCAGCTCCTACAATGAGCAGTTCTTC. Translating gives CASSTTDGSSYNEQFF.

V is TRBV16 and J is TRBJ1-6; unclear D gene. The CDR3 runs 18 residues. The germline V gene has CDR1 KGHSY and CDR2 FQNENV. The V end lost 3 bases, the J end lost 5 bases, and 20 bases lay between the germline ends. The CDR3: CASSHGGAGFFDNSPLHF. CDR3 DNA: TGTGCCAGCAGCCATGGCGGAGCGGGCTTTTTCGATAATTCACCCCTCCACTTT.

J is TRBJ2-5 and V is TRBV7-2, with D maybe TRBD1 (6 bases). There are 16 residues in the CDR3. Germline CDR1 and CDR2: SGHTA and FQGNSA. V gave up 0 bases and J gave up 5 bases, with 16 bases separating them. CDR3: CASSLALWTVGETQYF. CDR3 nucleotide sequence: TGTGCCAGCAGCTTAGCGCTATGGACAGTAGGCGAGACCCAGTACTTC. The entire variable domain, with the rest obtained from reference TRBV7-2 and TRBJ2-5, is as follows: GAGVSQSPSNKVTEKGKDVELRCDPISGHTALYWYRQSLGQGLEFLIYFQGNSAPDKSGLPSDRFSAERTGGSVSTLTIQRTQQEDSAVYLCASSLALWTVGETQYFGPGTRLLVL.

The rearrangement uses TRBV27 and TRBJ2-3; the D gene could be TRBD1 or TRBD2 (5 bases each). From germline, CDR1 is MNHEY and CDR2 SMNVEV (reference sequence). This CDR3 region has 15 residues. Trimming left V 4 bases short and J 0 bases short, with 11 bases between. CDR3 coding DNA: TGTGCCAGCAGTTCGCTGGGGGAGAGCACAGATACGCAGTATTTT. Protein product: CASSSLGESTDTQYF.

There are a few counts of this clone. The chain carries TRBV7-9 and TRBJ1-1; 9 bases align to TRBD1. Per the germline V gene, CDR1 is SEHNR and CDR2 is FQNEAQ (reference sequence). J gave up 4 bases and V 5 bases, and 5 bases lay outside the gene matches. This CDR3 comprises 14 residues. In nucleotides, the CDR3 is TGTGCCAGCAGCCCGTGGGACAGGGCCACTGAAGCTTTCTTT. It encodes CASSPWDRATEAFF.

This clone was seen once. The CDR3 loop reads CASSLGTQGFYEQYF. The CDR3 coding sequence is TGTGCCAGCAGCTTGGGGACCCAGGGTTTCTACGAGCAGTACTTC. This chain links TRBV5-4 with TRBJ2-7; a possible D gene is TRBD1 (5 bases). Between the trimmed V and J ends, which lost 0 bases and 3 bases, there was a span of 13 bases. CDR1 and CDR2 from the germline V gene are SGHNT and YYREEE (reference sequence). This CDR3 is built from 15 residues.

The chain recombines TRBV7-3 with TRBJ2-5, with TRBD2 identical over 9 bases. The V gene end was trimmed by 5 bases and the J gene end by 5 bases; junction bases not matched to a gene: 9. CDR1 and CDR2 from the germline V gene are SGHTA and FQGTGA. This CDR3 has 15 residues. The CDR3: CASSPTAGGRETQYF. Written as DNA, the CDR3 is TGTGCCAGCAGCCCCACCGCGGGGGGGCGGGAGACCCAGTACTTC. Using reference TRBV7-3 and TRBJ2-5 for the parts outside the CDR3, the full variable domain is GAGVSQTPSNKVTEKGKYVELRCDPISGHTALYWYRQSLGQGPEFLIYFQGTGAADDSGLPNDRFFAVRPEGSVSTLKIQRTERGDSAVYLCASSPTAGGRETQYFGPGTRLLVL.